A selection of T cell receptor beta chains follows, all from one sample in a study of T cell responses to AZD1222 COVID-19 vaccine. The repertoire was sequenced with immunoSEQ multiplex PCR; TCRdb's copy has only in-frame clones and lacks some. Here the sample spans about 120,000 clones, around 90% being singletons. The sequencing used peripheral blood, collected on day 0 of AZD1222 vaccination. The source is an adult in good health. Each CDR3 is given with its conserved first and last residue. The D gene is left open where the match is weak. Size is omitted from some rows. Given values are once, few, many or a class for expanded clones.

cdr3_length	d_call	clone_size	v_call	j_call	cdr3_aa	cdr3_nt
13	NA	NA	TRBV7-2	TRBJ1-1	CASSSQGGTEAFF	TGTGCCAGCAGCTCCCAGGGTGGCACTGAAGCTTTCTTT
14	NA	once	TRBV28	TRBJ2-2	CASSFIRGAGELFF	TGTGCCAGCAGTTTTATTCGAGGTGCCGGGGAGCTGTTTTTT
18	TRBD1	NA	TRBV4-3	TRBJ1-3	CASSQDEWARGLGNTIYF	TGCGCCAGCAGCCAAGATGAATGGGCCAGGGGGCTCGGAAACACCATATATTTT
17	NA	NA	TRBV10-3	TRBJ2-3	CAISESGSGGSTDTQYF	TGTGCCATCAGTGAGTCCGGGTCTGGGGGGAGCACAGATACGCAGTATTTT
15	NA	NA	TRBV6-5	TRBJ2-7	CASSYTVGIPGEQYF	TGTGCCAGCAGTTACACCGTCGGAATACCTGGAGAGCAGTACTTC
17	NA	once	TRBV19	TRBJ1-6	CASSISSAGDGDSPLHF	TGTGCCAGTAGTATATCCTCGGCGGGCGATGGGGATTCACCCCTCCACTTT
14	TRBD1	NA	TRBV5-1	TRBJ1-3	CASSQQGAGNTIYF	TGCGCCAGCAGTCAACAGGGGGCTGGAAACACCATATATTTT
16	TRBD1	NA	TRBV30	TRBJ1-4	CALPVKGAYSNEKLFF	TGTGCCTTACCCGTGAAGGGGGCGTACTCTAATGAAAAACTGTTTTTT
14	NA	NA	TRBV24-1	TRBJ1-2	CATSVSSTNYGYTF	TGTGCCACCAGTGTTTCCTCTACTAACTATGGCTACACCTTC
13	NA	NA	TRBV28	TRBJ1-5	CASSRTLNQPQHF	TGTGCCAGCAGTAGAACTCTCAATCAGCCCCAGCATTTT
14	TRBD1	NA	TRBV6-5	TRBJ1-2	CASRPPGTANGYTF	TGTGCCAGCAGACCCCCCGGGACAGCGAATGGCTACACCTTC
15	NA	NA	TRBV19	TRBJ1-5	CASSDGGGYNQPQHF	TGTGCCAGTTCCGACGGGGGGGGGTACAATCAGCCCCAGCATTTT
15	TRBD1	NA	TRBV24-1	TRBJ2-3	CATSESGTGADTQYF	TGTGCCACCAGTGAATCCGGGACAGGGGCAGATACGCAGTATTTT
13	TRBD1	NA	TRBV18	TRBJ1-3	CASSQGQGNTIYF	TGTGCCAGCTCTCAGGGACAGGGGAACACCATATATTTT
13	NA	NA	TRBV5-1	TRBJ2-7	CASSLEVGGEQYF	TGCGCCAGCAGCTTGGAGGTGGGGGGAGAGCAGTACTTC
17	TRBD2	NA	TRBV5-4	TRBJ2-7	CASRLDLQVSGGDEQYF	TGTGCCAGCAGATTGGACCTCCAAGTTAGCGGGGGGGATGAGCAGTACTTC
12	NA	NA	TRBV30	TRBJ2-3	CAWSSDTDTQYF	TGTGCCTGGAGCTCTGACACAGATACGCAGTATTTT
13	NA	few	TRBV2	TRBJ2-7	CASSEAGVGEQYF	TGTGCCAGCAGTGAAGCAGGGGTAGGCGAGCAGTACTTC
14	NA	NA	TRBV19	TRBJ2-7	CASSLLGAGEVQYF	TGTGCCAGTAGCCTATTGGGGGCAGGGGAAGTACAGTACTTC
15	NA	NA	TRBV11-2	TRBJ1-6	CASSPGSSYNSPLHF	TGTGCCAGCAGCCCAGGGAGCTCCTATAATTCACCCCTCCACTTT
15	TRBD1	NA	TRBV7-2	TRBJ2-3	CASSWTGQGHNTQYF	TGTGCCAGCAGCTGGACGGGACAGGGCCATAATACGCAGTATTTT
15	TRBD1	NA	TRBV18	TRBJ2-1	CASSRASGGSNEQFF	TGTGCCAGCTCACGCGCTTCAGGGGGATCAAATGAGCAGTTCTTC
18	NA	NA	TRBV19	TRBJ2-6	CASSTTSSGRAGANVLTF	TGTGCCAGTAGTACCACCTCCTCAGGCAGGGCTGGGGCCAACGTCCTGACTTTC